The sequence of this T cell receptor (beta chain) was determined in a study of CD8 T cells in Susac syndrome. Notes on the study in general: In its TCR sequencing and HLA analysis, the study acknowledged that the number of individuals was relatively small.

Germline V gene data show CDR1 as MNHEY and CDR2 as SMNVEV (reference sequence). There are 12 residues in the CDR3. V lost 3 bases, J lost 14 bases, and 15 bases lay in between. A quantity of about 0.5 to 1 ug RNA underwent reverse transcription using random hexamers. The method of amplification for TCR beta CDR3 was immunoSEQ multiplex PCR, covering 54 Vbeta and 13 Jbeta. From the immunoSEQ multiplex PCR reads, TCRdb called clonotypes with MiXCR, one entry per CDR3 protein. The sample consists of 250,000 to 300,000 distinct CDR3 sequences, about nine tenths of them appearing once. The authors sequenced TCR beta from blood CD8+ and CD4+ T cells. TEMRA cells were enriched by FACS, while CD8+ and CD4+ T cells were obtained through a negative isolation that was performed magnetically. On this clonotype itself: Its antigen is undetermined.

The sequence derives from a human donor with multiple sclerosis. Sequenced sample: CD8+ T cells from PBMCs. V is TRBV27 and J is TRBJ2-3, with unresolved D. In nucleotides, the CDR3 is TGTGCCAGCAGTTTGGATTTTAGGGATTGGTATTTT. It translates to CASSLDFRDWYF.